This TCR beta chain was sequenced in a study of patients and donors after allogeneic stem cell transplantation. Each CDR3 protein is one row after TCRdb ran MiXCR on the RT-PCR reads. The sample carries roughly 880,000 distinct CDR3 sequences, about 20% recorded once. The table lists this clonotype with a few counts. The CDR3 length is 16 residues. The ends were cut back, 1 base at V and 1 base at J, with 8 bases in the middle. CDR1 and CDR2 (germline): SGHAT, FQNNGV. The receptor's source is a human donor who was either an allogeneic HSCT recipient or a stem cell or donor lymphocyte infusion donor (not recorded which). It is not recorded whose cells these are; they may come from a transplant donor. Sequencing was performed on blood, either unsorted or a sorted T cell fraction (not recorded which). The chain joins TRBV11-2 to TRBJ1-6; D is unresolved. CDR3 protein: CASSLGSFSYNSPLHF. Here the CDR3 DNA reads TGTGCCAGCAGCTTAGGGAGTTTTTCCTATAATTCACCCCTCCACTTT.